This paragraph reports one T cell receptor beta chain. These data are taken from a study of control samples from healthy donors and cancer patients. Libraries were prepared by immunoSEQ multiplex PCR; TCRdb keeps only in-frame clonotypes and omits some of them. The sample carries tens of thousands of clones, less than 90% recorded once. Germline CDR1 reads SGHRS; CDR2 reads YFSETQ. The CDR3 contains 15 residues. Trimming at V came to 2 bases and at J to 8 bases, leaving 9 bases not matched to a gene. The specimen sequenced was blood. The receptor was derived from a woman in her forties or fifties in good health. This chain joins TRBV5-1 and TRBJ2-1; 8 nucleotides line up with TRBD2. In DNA form, the CDR3 reads TGCGCCAGCAGCTTTGGCGGGGGGCGCGGGGATGAGCAGTTCTTC. It is translated as CASSFGGGRGDEQFF.